This is a list of T cell receptor beta chains from one sample in a study of a mutant IDH1 vaccine in newly diagnosed glioma. These receptors have no identified antigens. The protocol was immunoSEQ multiplex PCR, while the TCRdb copy is restricted to in-frame clones and leaves out a portion. This table has about 56,000 clones, about 87% appearing once. Sequenced here: PBMCs, sampled from a glioma patient whose treatment included an IDH1 peptide vaccine. Source of these receptors: a man aged 40-55 years with glioma. The conserved cysteine and the conserved F or W are not part of the CDR3 here. The D gene is left open where the match is weak.

len	v_gene	d_gene	j_gene	CDR3aa
13	TRBV4-1	NA	TRBJ2-7	ASSHDRDEAYEQY
13	TRBV7-9	TRBD2	TRBJ2-7	ASSTHSGRAYEQY
11	TRBV5-1	NA	TRBJ2-7	ASSEQGRTEQY
13	TRBV2	TRBD1	TRBJ1-4	ASRTQGQANEKLF
13	TRBV13	TRBD1	TRBJ2-2	ASSSSRGRSGELF
12	TRBV11-2	NA	TRBJ2-7	ASSLGGPLGEQY
14	TRBV6-6	NA	TRBJ2-2	ASSYSIQTNTGELF
13	TRBV5-1	TRBD2	TRBJ2-7	ASSLVPSGNYEQY
13	TRBV25-1	TRBD2	TRBJ2-3	ASSTTSGRTDTQY
9	TRBV5-1	NA	TRBJ2-7	ASSSSYEQY
15	TRBV19	TRBD1	TRBJ1-1	ASRSRGGQGVGTEAF
14	TRBV7-5	NA	TRBJ1-1	ARSPSMAEMNTEAF
15	TRBV5-4	NA	TRBJ2-6	ASSPGAASSGANVLT
10	TRBV28	TRBD1	TRBJ1-2	ASSLQNRGDT
13	TRBV4-1	NA	TRBJ1-2	ASSQGSRGTYGYT
14	TRBV14	NA	TRBJ2-7	ASSPLRRLGTYEQY